The present entry profiles one T cell receptor beta chain with its context. In the study's own analysis: Estimation of nucleated cell counts was performed using reference gene primer amplification. The data were produced by immunoSEQ multiplex PCR, yet TCRdb's version contains in-frame clones alone and is incomplete. V, J and clone size are those of that table, while D and trimming were read from the DNA. The sample consists of roughly 180,000 clones, 75% to 90% of them appearing once. These data originate in a study of blood T cell repertoires in COVID-19. Turning to the study itself: There were acute and convalescent COVID-19 samples, and they came from the United States, Italy and Spain. From T cells, B-cell-depleted T cells, or PBMCs came the material, which was cDNA or gDNA.

CDR3 length equals 16 residues. The V segment lost 2 bases and the J segment 2 bases; nucleotides outside the gene matches: 4. The germline V gene has CDR1 WNHNN and CDR2 SYGVQD (reference sequence). The sequencing sample was made of peripheral blood. This receptor was identified in a woman in her sixties with acute or convalescent COVID-19. The chain uses TRBV10-1 and TRBJ2-1; 9 bases are shared with TRBD2. In DNA, the CDR3 is TGCGCCAGCAGTGAGGGGTCTAGCGGGGCCTACAATGAGCAGTTCTTC. This codes for CASSEGSSGAYNEQFF.